Sequencing of this T cell receptor (beta chain) was carried out in a study of cytotoxic CD8 clonotypes in ibrutinib-treated CLL. About the research overall: Researchers reported about a dozen relapsed/refractory and 15 treatment-naive patients, 17 of them IGHV unmutated. Study-wide points: Stable or contracted on treatment, public clonotypes were also uncommon.

Using immunoSEQ multiplex PCR, the repertoire was profiled, and TCRdb retains in-frame clones only, with some absent. The table records approximately 130,000 clones, 80% to 85% of them present only once. Deletions cut 2 bases from V and 2 bases from J, with 10 bases between. The germline CDR1 and CDR2 sequences are SEHNR and FQNEAQ (reference sequence). The CDR3 loop spans 14 amino acids. With regard to this clone: Its matching antigen is unknown.

V gene TRBV7-9 combines with J gene TRBJ2-7, with unresolved D. Sequenced material: PBMCs, taken after 24 months of ibrutinib treatment. The sequence was collected from a human donor with chronic lymphocytic leukemia. This CDR3 reads CASSLLGSTYEQYF. For the CDR3, the DNA is TGTGCCAGCAGCTTATTGGGTTCTACCTACGAGCAGTACTTC.